A single sample is the source of the 10 T cell receptor beta chains below, sequenced in a study of T cell responses to AZD1222 COVID-19 vaccine. The method was immunoSEQ multiplex PCR; TCRdb's version includes in-frame clones alone and lacks a portion of them. The sample has 95,000 to 120,000 clones, approximately 89% seen once. Source: peripheral blood, taken on day 0 of MenACWY control vaccination. The receptors here all came from an adult in good health.

The rearrangement joins TRBV7-2 to TRBJ2-3; D possibly corresponds to TRBD2 (5 bases). Germline CDR1 SGHTA, CDR2 FQGNSA. The CDR3 is 11 amino acids. V lost 1 base, J lost 11 bases, and 7 bases lay in between. The CDR3 bases are TGTGCCAGCAGCTTAGGGACTTTGCAGTATTTT. This translates into CASSLGTLQYF.

The J gene is TRBJ1-4, the V gene TRBV6-1, with a tentative D call TRBD1 (5 bases). The V end was cut by 1 base, the J end by 7 bases, with 7 bases between. The germline gives CDR1 MNHNS, CDR2 SASEGT. There are 13 residues in the CDR3. As DNA, the CDR3 is TGTGCCAGCAGTGAAGTCGGGGGTGAAAAACTGTTTTTT. Encoded protein: CASSEVGGEKLFF.

CDR3 sequence (DNA): TGTGCCAGTAGCCGCTCGGGGGAGACTGAAGCTTTCTTT. Encoded protein: CASSRSGETEAFF. This chain links TRBV19 with TRBJ1-1, with D tentatively TRBD1 (5 bases). The V end was cut by 6 bases, the J end by 5 bases, with 13 bases between. This CDR3 contains 13 residues. CDR1 is LNHDA and CDR2 is SQIVND in the germline V gene (reference sequence).

The J gene is TRBJ1-5, the V gene TRBV28; 8 nucleotides align to TRBD1. V trimming: 6 bases; J trimming: 7 bases; junction bases outside the gene matches: 8. Germline-derived CDR1 and CDR2 are MDHEN and SYDVKM. This CDR3 has 14 amino acids. In DNA, the CDR3 is TGTGCCAGCAGGCAAGGACAGGGAGGACAGCCCCAGCATTTT. This codes for CASRQGQGGQPQHF.

This sequence joins TRBV27 and TRBJ1-2; D unclear. The CDR3 runs to 13 residues. From germline, CDR1 is MNHEY and CDR2 SMNVEV (reference sequence). V shed 2 bases and J shed 2 bases, with 6 bases lying between them. This chain's CDR3 is CASSLPGNYGYTF. DNA for the CDR3: TGTGCCAGCAGTTTACCGGGAAACTATGGCTACACCTTC.

This clone was found a few times. This chain joins TRBV18 and TRBJ2-7; D unresolved. Germline CDR1 reads KGHSH; CDR2 reads LQKENI. This CDR3 is built from 11 residues. V shed 4 bases and J shed 6 bases, with 7 bases lying between them. For the CDR3, the DNA is TGTGCCAGCTCACAGACCGGCGAGCAGTACTTC. Translating gives CASSQTGEQYF. Supplemented by reference TRBV18 and TRBJ2-7, the full variable domain reads NAGVMQNPRHLVRRRGQEARLRCSPMKGHSHVYWYRQLPEEGLKFMVYLQKENIIDESGMPKERFSAEFPKEGPSILRIQQVVRGDSAAYFCASSQTGEQYFGPGTRLTVT.

The V gene is TRBV20-1, the J gene TRBJ1-5, with D perhaps matching TRBD1 (5 bases). V lost 3 bases and J lost 4, with 16 bases in between. The CDR3 is made up of 15 amino acids. Germline V CDR1 and CDR2: DFQATT, SNEGSKA (reference sequence). CDR3 nucleotides: TGCAGTGCTAGTCTCTCAGGGACTCGGAATCAGCCCCAGCATTTT. Protein product: CSASLSGTRNQPQHF.

This sequence joins TRBV5-5 and TRBJ1-2, with unresolved D. Per germline, CDR1 SGHKS and CDR2 YYEKEE (reference sequence). The CDR3 consists of 12 residues. The V end was cut by 6 bases, the J end by 1 base, with 7 bases between. CDR3 in DNA: TGTGCCAGCATCGGTCTTAACTATGGCTACACCTTC. The encoded protein is CASIGLNYGYTF.

V is TRBV6-6 and J is TRBJ1-2; no clear D. Trimming pared 8 bases from V and 8 bases from J, leaving 9 bases between. Germline lookup yields CDR1 MNHNY and CDR2 SVGAGI (reference sequence). The CDR3 totals 10 residues. This CDR3 reads CASGSSGYTF. The CDR3 bases are TGTGCCAGCGGCTCGTCCGGCTACACCTTC.

The genes are TRBV6-5 and TRBJ2-3; TRBD2 is a possible D gene (6 bases). The germline V and J ends were trimmed by 0 bases and 4 bases, with 14 bases remaining between them. Per germline, CDR1 MNHEY and CDR2 SVGAGI. There are 16 residues in the CDR3. The CDR3 reads CASSYSTRPHPDTQYF. CDR3 in DNA: TGTGCCAGCAGTTACTCGACTAGGCCTCACCCAGATACGCAGTATTTT.